What follows are 10 T cell receptor beta chains derived from one specimen sequenced in a study of blood T cell repertoires in COVID-19. Method: immunoSEQ multiplex PCR; TCRdb's copy keeps in-frame clones and lacks some. The table has 160,000 or so clones, roughly nine tenths seen once. Sequenced material: peripheral blood. The receptors were gathered from a man between 60 and 70 years old with active or convalescent COVID-19.

The rearrangement joins TRBV5-5 to TRBJ2-7; D is possibly TRBD2 (5 bases). The CDR3 is 12 residues long. Trimming took 5 bases from V and 0 from J, leaving 6 bases between them. Germline CDR1 and CDR2: SGHKS and YYEKEE (reference sequence). CDR3 DNA: TGTGCCAGCAGTCGGGACTCCTACGAGCAGTACTTC. Translated, it gives CASSRDSYEQYF.

DNA for the CDR3: TGTGCCAGCAGCAAGGCCGACAGTTCCTACGAGCAGTACTTC. Residues: CASSKADSSYEQYF. The chain links TRBV9 to TRBJ2-7; D is perhaps TRBD1 (5 bases). The CDR3 runs to 14 residues. Germline loops: CDR1 SGDLS, CDR2 YYNGEE. V lost 4 bases, J lost 1 base, and 12 bases lay in between.

The V call is TRBV5-1, the J call TRBJ2-3, with 11 bases aligning to TRBD2. This CDR3 has 17 amino acids. J lost 5 bases, V lost 0 bases, and 8 bases had no gene match. The germline V gene has CDR1 SGHRS and CDR2 YFSETQ. CDR3: CASSLGLAGGGRDTQYF. The CDR3 nucleotides are TGCGCCAGCAGCTTGGGGCTAGCGGGGGGTGGAAGAGATACGCAGTATTTT.

The CDR3 loop reads CASSDRVPYEQYF. In nucleotides, the CDR3 is TGTGCCAGCAGTGACAGGGTTCCCTACGAGCAGTACTTC. The chain couples TRBV25-1 to TRBJ2-7; maybe TRBD1 (5 bases). Per germline, CDR1 MGHDK and CDR2 SYGVNS. V was clipped by 3 bases and J by 2 bases, with 8 bases between them. This CDR3 region has 13 residues.

The chain uses TRBV10-2 and TRBJ1-1, with 11 bases aligning to TRBD1. The V gene's germline CDR1 is WSHSY and CDR2 SAAADI. With V trimmed by 4 bases and J by 1 base, 11 bases remained unmatched. There are 18 residues in the CDR3. This CDR3 reads CASSVFGGTGGPNTEAFF. The CDR3 DNA reads TGCGCCAGCAGTGTATTCGGGGGGACAGGGGGACCGAACACTGAAGCTTTCTTT.

CDR3 bases: TGTGCCAGCAGTTACGACAGGAATCAGCCCCAGCATTTT. Translated: CASSYDRNQPQHF. This chain uses TRBV6-6 with TRBJ1-5, with D possibly matching TRBD1 (6 bases). Looked up from germline, CDR1 is MNHNY and CDR2 is SVGAGI (reference sequence). Trimming took 2 bases from V and 4 from J, leaving 6 bases between them. This CDR3 is built from 13 residues.

V gene TRBV5-1 combines with J gene TRBJ1-3; the match to TRBD1 covers 9 bases. Germline V gene data show CDR1 as SGHRS and CDR2 as YFSETQ. The CDR3 contains 16 residues. J lost 4 bases, V lost 4 bases, and 9 bases had no gene match. DNA for the CDR3: TGCGCCAGCAGCCTGGGACAGGGCATGGGAGGAAACACCATATATTTT. Residues: CASSLGQGMGGNTIYF.

The chain employs TRBV19 and TRBJ1-2, with D perhaps matching TRBD1 (5 bases). There are 13 residues in the CDR3. V lost 7 bases and J 4 bases, leaving 13 bases between the germline ends. Germline V gene data show CDR1 as LNHDA and CDR2 as SQIVND (reference sequence). CDR3 nucleotide sequence: TGTGCCAGTACCTCCGGGGGACTCTATGGCTACACCTTC. Translated, it gives CASTSGGLYGYTF.

The gene calls are TRBV3-1 (or the pseudogene TRBV3-2) and TRBJ1-5; no clear D gene. The CDR3 has 13 amino acids. The germline CDR1 and CDR2 sequences are LGHDT and YNNKEL (reference sequence). V was clipped by 5 bases and J by 4 bases, with 9 bases between them. CDR3 DNA: TGTGCCAGCAGCAAGCAGGAAAATCAGCCCCAGCATTTT. It codes for CASSKQENQPQHF.

The gene calls are TRBV11-2 and TRBJ2-7; no definite D call. Trimming removed 1 base at V and 6 bases at J, with 10 bases between. The CDR3 covers 13 residues. The germline V gene encodes CDR1 SGHAT and CDR2 FQNNGV. This CDR3 is CASSLGLTTEQYF. CDR3 DNA: TGTGCCAGCAGCTTAGGTCTAACCACCGAGCAGTACTTC.